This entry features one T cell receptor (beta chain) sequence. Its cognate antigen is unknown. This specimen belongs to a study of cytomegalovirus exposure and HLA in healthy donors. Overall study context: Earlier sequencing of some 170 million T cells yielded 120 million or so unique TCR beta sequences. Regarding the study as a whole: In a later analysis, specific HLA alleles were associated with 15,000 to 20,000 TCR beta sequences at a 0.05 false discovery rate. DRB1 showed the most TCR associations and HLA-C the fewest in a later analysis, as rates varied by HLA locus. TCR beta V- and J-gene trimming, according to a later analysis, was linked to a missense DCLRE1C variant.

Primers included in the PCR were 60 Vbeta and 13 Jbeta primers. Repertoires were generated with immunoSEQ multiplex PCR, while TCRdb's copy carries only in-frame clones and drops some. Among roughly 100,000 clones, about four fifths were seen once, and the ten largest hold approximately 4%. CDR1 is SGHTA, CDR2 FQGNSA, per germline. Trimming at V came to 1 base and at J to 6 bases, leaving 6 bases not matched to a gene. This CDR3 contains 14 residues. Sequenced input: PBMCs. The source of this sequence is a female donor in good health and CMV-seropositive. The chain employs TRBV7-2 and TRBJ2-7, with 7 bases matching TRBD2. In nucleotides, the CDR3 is TGTGCCAGCAGCTTAGAGGGGAGGGATTTCGAGCAGTACTTC. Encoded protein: CASSLEGRDFEQYF. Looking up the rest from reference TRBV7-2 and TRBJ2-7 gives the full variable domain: GAGVSQSPSNKVTEKGKDVELRCDPISGHTALYWYRQSLGQGLEFLIYFQGNSAPDKSGLPSDRFSAERTGGSVSTLTIQRTQQEDSAVYLCASSLEGRDFEQYFGPGTRLTVT.